This TCR beta chain was found in a study of T cells in Graves' hyperthyroidism and ophthalmopathy. This clonotype was recorded once. The antigen is undetermined. The study's findings and limits: Most thyroid-expanded clonotypes above 0.001 were also found in blood. Ophthalmopathy could be told apart from stable hyperthyroidism with a 13 V-J model.

About 10 ml of fresh peripheral blood supplied the PBMCs. The investigators amplified TCR beta CDR3 regions from RNA transcripts. When the TCR CDR3 underwent first-round RT-PCR, the HTBI primer set was used. TCRdb passed the multiplex PCR reads through MiXCR, listing each CDR3 protein once. Here the sample spans more than 95,000 distinct CDR3 sequences, around 50% being singletons. The CDR3 is 11 amino acids. Trimming shortened V by 6 bases and J by 7 bases, and 9 bases separated the two germline ends. Germline loops: CDR1 ENHRY, CDR2 SYGVKD. The clonotype originates from a man aged 35 to 55 with Graves' hyperthyroidism. Sequencing was performed on blood. This sequence joins TRBV10-3 and TRBJ1-1; possible D gene TRBD1, 5 bases. The CDR3 loop is CAISWDGEAFF. DNA for the CDR3: TGTGCCATCAGCTGGGACGGTGAAGCTTTCTTT.